This entry describes one TCR beta chain. Its antigen is currently unknown. Libraries were prepared by immunoSEQ multiplex PCR; TCRdb keeps only in-frame clonotypes and omits some of them. There are about 350,000 clones in the sample; 65% to 90% occur only once, and roughly a tenth lies in the top ten. This entry comes from a study of Ad26.COV2.S vaccination and SARS-CoV-2 variants. The overall study: In the study, Ad26.COV2.S was injected intramuscularly once, or twice 56 days apart. Study outcomes and limitations: It was reported that spike-specific CD8+ and CD4+ T cell responses were substantially broad after vaccination.

Germline CDR1 reads SEHNR; CDR2 reads FQNEAQ (reference sequence). Trimming removed 2 bases at V and 2 bases at J, with 8 bases between. The CDR3 sequence is 14 residues long. The treatment: around 19 received Ad26.COV2.S at low or high dose, single or two shots; about 5 received placebo; per-sample allocation not given. Day 63 after the first vaccine or placebo injection was the time point for sampling. The V gene is TRBV7-9, the J gene TRBJ2-3; D ambiguous. Sample: peripheral blood, taken in a trial of Ad26.COV2.S vaccine versus placebo. The clonotype comes from a person between 18 and 65 years old who received the Ad26.COV2.S COVID-19 vaccine or a placebo. The CDR3 nucleotides are TGTGCCAGCAGCTTATATCAAGTCACAGATACGCAGTATTTT. Translating gives CASSLYQVTDTQYF.